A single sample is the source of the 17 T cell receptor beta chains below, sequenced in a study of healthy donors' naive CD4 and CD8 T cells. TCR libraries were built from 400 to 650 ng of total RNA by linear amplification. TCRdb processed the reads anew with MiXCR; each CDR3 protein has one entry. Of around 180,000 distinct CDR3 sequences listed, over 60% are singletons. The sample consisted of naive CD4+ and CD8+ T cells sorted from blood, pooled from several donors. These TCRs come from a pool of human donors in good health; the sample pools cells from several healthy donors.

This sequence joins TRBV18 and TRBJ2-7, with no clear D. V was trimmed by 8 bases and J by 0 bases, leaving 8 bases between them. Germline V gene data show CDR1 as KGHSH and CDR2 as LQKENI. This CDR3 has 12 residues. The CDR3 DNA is TGTGCCAGCGGGATAAGCTCCTACGAGCAGTACTTC. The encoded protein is CASGISSYEQYF.

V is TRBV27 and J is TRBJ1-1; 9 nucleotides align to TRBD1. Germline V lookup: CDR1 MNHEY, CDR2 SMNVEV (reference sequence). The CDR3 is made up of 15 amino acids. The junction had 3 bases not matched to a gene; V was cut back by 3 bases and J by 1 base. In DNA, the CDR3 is TGTGCCAGCAGTTTGGACAGGGGAGGGAACACTGAAGCTTTCTTT. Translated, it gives CASSLDRGGNTEAFF.

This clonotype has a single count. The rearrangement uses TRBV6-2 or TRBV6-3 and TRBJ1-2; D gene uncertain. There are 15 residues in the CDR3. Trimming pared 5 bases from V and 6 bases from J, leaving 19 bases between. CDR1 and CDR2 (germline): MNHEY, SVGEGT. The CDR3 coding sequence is TGTGCCAGCAGTAACACCCCGACGGGCGTGAATGGCTACACCTTC. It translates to CASSNTPTGVNGYTF.

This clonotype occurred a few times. The CDR3 loop reads CAWTGTSMYNEQFF. In DNA, the CDR3 is TGTGCCTGGACCGGGACTAGCATGTACAATGAGCAGTTCTTC. The chain employs TRBV30 and TRBJ2-1; 9 bases map to TRBD2. The CDR3 extends over 14 amino acids. With V trimmed by 4 bases and J by 4 bases, 5 bases remained unmatched. Per germline, CDR1 GTSNPN and CDR2 SVGIG (reference sequence).

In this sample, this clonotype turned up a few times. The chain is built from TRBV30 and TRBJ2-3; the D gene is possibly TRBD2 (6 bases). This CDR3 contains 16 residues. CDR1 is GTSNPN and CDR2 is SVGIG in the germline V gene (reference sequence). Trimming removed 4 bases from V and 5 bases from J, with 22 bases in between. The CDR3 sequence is CAWISPGVYGVDTQYF. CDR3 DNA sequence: TGTGCCTGGATTTCGCCGGGAGTCTACGGCGTAGATACGCAGTATTTT.

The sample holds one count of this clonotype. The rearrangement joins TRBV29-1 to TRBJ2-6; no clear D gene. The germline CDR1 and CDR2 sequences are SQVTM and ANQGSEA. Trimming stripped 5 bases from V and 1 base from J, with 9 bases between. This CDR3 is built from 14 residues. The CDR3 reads CSVLVTSGANVLTF. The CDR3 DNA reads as TGCAGCGTTTTGGTCACTTCTGGGGCCAACGTCCTGACTTTC.

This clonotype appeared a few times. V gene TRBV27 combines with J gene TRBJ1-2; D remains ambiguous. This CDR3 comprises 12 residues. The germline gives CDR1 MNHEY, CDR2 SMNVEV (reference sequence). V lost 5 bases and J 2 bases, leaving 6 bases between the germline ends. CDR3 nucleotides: TGTGCCAGCAGTCAGGCGAACTATGGCTACACCTTC. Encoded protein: CASSQANYGYTF.

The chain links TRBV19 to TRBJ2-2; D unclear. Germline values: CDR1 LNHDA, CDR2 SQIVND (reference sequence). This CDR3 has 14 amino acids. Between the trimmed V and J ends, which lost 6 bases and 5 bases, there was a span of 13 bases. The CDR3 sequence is CASRSFRWTGELFF. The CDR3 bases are TGTGCCAGTAGAAGTTTTAGATGGACCGGGGAGCTGTTTTTT.

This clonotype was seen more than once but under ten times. The CDR3 DNA follows: TGTGCCATCAGCAAGACAGGGGCGAACTCTGGAAACACCATATATTTT. As protein: CAISKTGANSGNTIYF. This chain links TRBV10-3 with TRBJ1-3, with TRBD1 matching 8 bases. The germline V gene has CDR1 ENHRY and CDR2 SYGVKD. The CDR3 spans 16 residues. The V and J ends lost 6 bases and 0 bases, in that order; junction bases with no gene match: 7.

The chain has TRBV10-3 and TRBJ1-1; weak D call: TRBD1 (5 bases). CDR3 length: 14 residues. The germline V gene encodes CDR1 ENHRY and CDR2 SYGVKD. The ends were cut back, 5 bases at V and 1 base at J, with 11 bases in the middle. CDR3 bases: TGTGCCATCAGTTCGGGACTGGGGAACACTGAAGCTTTCTTT. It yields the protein CAISSGLGNTEAFF.

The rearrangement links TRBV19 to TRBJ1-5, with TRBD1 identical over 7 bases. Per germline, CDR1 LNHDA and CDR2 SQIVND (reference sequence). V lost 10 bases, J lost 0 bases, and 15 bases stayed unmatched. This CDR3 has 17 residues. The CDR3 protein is CATSARGQINSNQPQHF. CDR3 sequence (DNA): TGTGCCACCTCGGCCCGGGGACAGATTAATAGCAATCAGCCCCAGCATTTT.

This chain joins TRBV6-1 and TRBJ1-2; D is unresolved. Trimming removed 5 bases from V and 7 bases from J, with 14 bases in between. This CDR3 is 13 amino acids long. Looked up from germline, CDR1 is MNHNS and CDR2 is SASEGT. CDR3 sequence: CASSIRSLSGYTF. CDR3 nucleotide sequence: TGTGCCAGCAGTATCCGGTCCCTCTCTGGCTACACCTTC.

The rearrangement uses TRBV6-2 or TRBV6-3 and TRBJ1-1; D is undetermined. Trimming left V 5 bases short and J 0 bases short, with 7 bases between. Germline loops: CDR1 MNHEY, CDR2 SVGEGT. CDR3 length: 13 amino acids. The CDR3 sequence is CASSNTVNTEAFF. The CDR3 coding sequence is TGTGCCAGCAGTAACACGGTGAACACTGAAGCTTTCTTT.

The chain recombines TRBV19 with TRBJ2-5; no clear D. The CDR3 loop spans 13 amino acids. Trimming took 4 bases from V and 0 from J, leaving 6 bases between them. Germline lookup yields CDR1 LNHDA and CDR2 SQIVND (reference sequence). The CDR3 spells CASSSDNQETQYF. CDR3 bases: TGTGCCAGTAGTAGTGACAACCAAGAGACCCAGTACTTC.

CDR3 nucleotides: TGCAGCGCGAAAACCATCTTGGACAGCAAGAACACCGGGGAGCTGTTTTTT. Translation: CSAKTILDSKNTGELFF. The rearrangement links TRBV29-1 to TRBJ2-2; D may be TRBD1 (6 bases). The germline V gene has CDR1 SQVTM and CDR2 ANQGSEA. The CDR3 totals 17 residues. The V end was cut by 7 bases, the J end by 1 base, with 22 bases between.

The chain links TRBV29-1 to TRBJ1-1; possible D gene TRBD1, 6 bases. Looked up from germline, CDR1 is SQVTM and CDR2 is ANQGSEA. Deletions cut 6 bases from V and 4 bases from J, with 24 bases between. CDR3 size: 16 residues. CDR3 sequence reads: CSVARDTLTGSTEAFF. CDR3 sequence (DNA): TGCAGCGTAGCACGGGACACCCTGACCGGGAGCACTGAAGCTTTCTTT. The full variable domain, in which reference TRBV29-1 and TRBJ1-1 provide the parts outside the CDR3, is SAVISQKPSRDICQRGTSLTIQCQVDSQVTMMFWYRQQPGQSLTLIATANQGSEATYESGFVIDKFPISRPNLTFSTLTVSNMSPEDSSIYLCSVARDTLTGSTEAFFGQGTRLTVV.

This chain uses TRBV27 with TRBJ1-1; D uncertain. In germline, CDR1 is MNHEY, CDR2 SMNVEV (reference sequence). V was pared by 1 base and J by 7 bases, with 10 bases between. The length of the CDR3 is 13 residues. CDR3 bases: TGTGCCAGCAGTTTATGGTGGGGTAATGAAGCTTTCTTT. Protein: CASSLWWGNEAFF.